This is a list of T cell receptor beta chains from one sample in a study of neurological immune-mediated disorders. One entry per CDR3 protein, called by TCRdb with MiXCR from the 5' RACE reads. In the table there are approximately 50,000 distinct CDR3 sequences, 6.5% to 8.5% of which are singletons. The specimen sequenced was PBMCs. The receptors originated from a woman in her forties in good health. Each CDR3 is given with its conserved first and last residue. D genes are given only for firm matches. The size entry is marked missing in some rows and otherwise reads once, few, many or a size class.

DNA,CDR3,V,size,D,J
TGTGCCAGCAGTGGACAGTCCCGAGGATTCAATGAGCAGTTCTTC,CASSGQSRGFNEQFF,TRBV6-1,many,-,TRBJ2-1
TGTGCCAGCAGTTTTTCGACGGGGAACACTGAAGCTTTCTTT,CASSFSTGNTEAFF,TRBV12-3/TRBV12-4,many,-,TRBJ1-1
TGTGCCAGCAGCGTACTAGCGGAAAACAATGAGCAGTTCTTC,CASSVLAENNEQFF,TRBV9,many,TRBD2,TRBJ2-1
TGCAGCGTTGTTCCGGGAGGATCCTACAATGAGCAGTTCTTC,CSVVPGGSYNEQFF,TRBV29-1,few,TRBD2,TRBJ2-1
TGTGCCAGCAGAGAGGACGGATACATGAATGGCTACACCTTC,CASREDGYMNGYTF,TRBV6-5,many,-,TRBJ1-2
TGTGCCAGCAGCCAAGATTGGGGGGACAGATATCGCTCCTACGAGCAGTACTTC,CASSQDWGDRYRSYEQYF,TRBV14,many,-,TRBJ2-7
TGTGCCAGCAGTGAAGGATATGGCCCCAACTATGGCTACACCTTC,CASSEGYGPNYGYTF,TRBV6-1,many,-,TRBJ1-2
TGTGCCAGCAGCTGGGCGACGACAGGGAGTTCCAATGAGCAGTTCTTC,CASSWATTGSSNEQFF,TRBV7-2,many,TRBD1,TRBJ2-1
TGTGCCATCAGTGAGTTGGGAGGGGCGAGCACCGGGGAGCTGTTTTTT,CAISELGGASTGELFF,TRBV10-3,many,TRBD2,TRBJ2-2
TGTGCCAGCAGTTTACGGGACAGTGCGATCTATGGCTACACCTTC,CASSLRDSAIYGYTF,TRBV27,many,TRBD1,TRBJ1-2
TGCGCCAGCAGCTTGGGAGGGGCACCAAGGGACAATGAGCAGTTCTTC,CASSLGGAPRDNEQFF,TRBV5-1,many,-,TRBJ2-1
TGTGCCAGCAGCCCGGGCCCCCATAGTAATCAGCCCCAGCATTTT,CASSPGPHSNQPQHF,TRBV27,many,-,TRBJ1-5
TGCGCCAGCAGTTCAGACACTTACAATGAGCAGTTCTTC,CASSSDTYNEQFF,TRBV5-1,many,-,TRBJ2-1
TGTGCCAGCAGCAAACCCCTAGACAGGGAGTGTGGGCATGAGCAGTTCTTC,CASSKPLDRECGHEQFF,TRBV21-1,many,-,TRBJ2-1
TGTGCCAGCACCACAAGACGGGGGGCCTTGAAGACGAATGAGCAGTTCTTC,CASTTRRGALKTNEQFF,TRBV7-2,many,-,TRBJ2-1
TGTGCCAGCAGGGCGGACAGGGGTATGAACACTGAAGCTTTCTTT,CASRADRGMNTEAFF,TRBV2,-,TRBD1,TRBJ1-1
TGTGCCAGCAGCGTAATGGGGGACAGCTGGGGCGAGCAGTACTTC,CASSVMGDSWGEQYF,TRBV9,many,TRBD1,TRBJ2-7
TGTGCCAGCAGTTGGGTAGCGGGGGGCTACGAGCAGTACTTC,CASSWVAGGYEQYF,TRBV28,many,TRBD2,TRBJ2-7
TGTGCCAGCAGTTGGGACTGGCGGGGAAACTACGAGCAGTACTTC,CASSWDWRGNYEQYF,TRBV12-3/TRBV12-4,many,-,TRBJ2-7
TGCAGTGCTAGTCCTAGCGGGGGGCTATACAATGAGCAGTTCTTC,CSASPSGGLYNEQFF,TRBV20-1,-,TRBD2,TRBJ2-1
TGTGCCAGCAGTTTATTAGGGGGTAGCAATCAGCCCCAGCATTTT,CASSLLGGSNQPQHF,TRBV27,many,-,TRBJ1-5
TGTGCCAGCAGTTATGAAAAACTGTTTTTT,CASSYEKLFF,TRBV2,few,-,TRBJ1-4
TGCAGCGCTATACTTCAGGGTGTCGAGCAGTACTTC,CSAILQGVEQYF,TRBV29-1,many,-,TRBJ2-7
TGTGCCAGCAGTTCGAGTAGAGGGGCCCACTACGAGCAGTACTTC,CASSSSRGAHYEQYF,TRBV12-3/TRBV12-4,many,-,TRBJ2-7
TGTGCCAGCAGCTTACGACGGGGAGGCGAAGGCGGGGAGCTGTTTTTT,CASSLRRGGEGGELFF,TRBV7-2,many,-,TRBJ2-2
TGTGCCAGCAGCGCGGGACACCCCAACTATGGCTACACCTTC,CASSAGHPNYGYTF,TRBV6-1,many,-,TRBJ1-2
TGCAGTGCTAGAGAGGCTGGGCGGCTTGGGCAGCCCCAGCATTTT,CSAREAGRLGQPQHF,TRBV20-1,many,-,TRBJ1-5
TGTGCCAGCAGTGAAATGGGGTTCCCCAATCAGCCCCAGCATTTT,CASSEMGFPNQPQHF,TRBV2,many,-,TRBJ1-5
TGCGCCAGCAGCCAAGACGGACATGGCAATCAGCCCCAGCATTTT,CASSQDGHGNQPQHF,TRBV4-1,many,-,TRBJ1-5
TGTGCTATCGGTGGGGTAGAGACCCAGTACTTC,CAIGGVETQYF,TRBV10-3,many,-,TRBJ2-5
TGTGCCAGCAGCTTTGGTGTCTCAACTCCCAGAGATACGCAGTATTTT,CASSFGVSTPRDTQYF,TRBV7-8,many,-,TRBJ2-3
TGCAGTGCCAGGGCATGGACTAGCGGGGGCCGTACTATCCACGGGCAGTTCTTC,CSARAWTSGGRTIHGQFF,TRBV20-1,many,TRBD2,TRBJ2-1
TGTGCCAGCAGTCCAGGGGGGCCCAGCTATGGCTACACCTTC,CASSPGGPSYGYTF,TRBV6-1,many,TRBD1,TRBJ1-2
TGTGCCAGCAGCCCCACCCTCTCCTACGAGCAGTACTTC,CASSPTLSYEQYF,TRBV14,many,-,TRBJ2-7
TGTGCCAGCAGCCAGGGAAGCGAGACAGATACGCAGTATTTT,CASSQGSETDTQYF,TRBV3-1,many,-,TRBJ2-3
TGTGCCAGCAGCCCCTCTGGCGGGGGCGAGCAGTTCTTC,CASSPSGGGEQFF,TRBV7-2,many,-,TRBJ2-1
TGCAGCGTTGACTGGGAAGAGACCCAGTACTTC,CSVDWEETQYF,TRBV29-1,many,-,TRBJ2-5
TGTGCCAGCAGCTTAACGGGGGGTTGCAATCAGCCCCAGCATTTT,CASSLTGGCNQPQHF,TRBV7-3,many,-,TRBJ1-5
TGTGCCAGCAGTTTAGCGTGGGCAGGCAATTCACCCCTCCACTTT,CASSLAWAGNSPLHF,TRBV12-3/TRBV12-4,many,-,TRBJ1-6
TGTGCCAGCAGCGGGTCACTCCGCGGCAAAACCTCTGGAAACACCATATATTTT,CASSGSLRGKTSGNTIYF,TRBV9,many,-,TRBJ1-3
TGTGCCATCAGTGAATGGCCTAGCGGGAGTCTGAGGACAGATACGCAGTATTTT,CAISEWPSGSLRTDTQYF,TRBV10-3,many,TRBD2,TRBJ2-3